The 13 T cell receptor beta chains presented below share a single source sample, sequenced in a study of OX40 agonist ivuxolimab in advanced cancers. Produced via immunoSEQ multiplex PCR; TCRdb's table is partial and in-frame only. The data hold about 62,000 clones, with around 92% observed a single time. Sequencing was performed on CD4+ or CD8+ T cells sorted from blood, taken in a trial of the OX40 agonist ivuxolimab. These receptors came from an adult with an advanced solid tumor such as melanoma, head and neck, liver or kidney cancer.

The chain employs TRBV18 and TRBJ1-1, with TRBD1 identical over 8 bases. Trimming cost V 3 bases and J 6 bases; bases outside gene matches: 3. The CDR3 consists of 13 residues. Germline V lookup: CDR1 KGHSH, CDR2 LQKENI. This CDR3 reads CASSPGQGPEAFF. CDR3 nucleotide sequence: TGTGCCAGCTCACCTGGACAGGGCCCTGAAGCTTTCTTT.

The chain has TRBV5-5 and TRBJ2-2; D gene ambiguous. The CDR3 consists of 18 residues. Trimming shortened V by 1 base and J by 0 bases, and 16 bases separated the two germline ends. Per the germline V gene, CDR1 is SGHKS and CDR2 is YYEKEE (reference sequence). The CDR3 spells CASSLFVGNTANTGELFF. The CDR3 DNA reads TGTGCCAGCAGCTTGTTTGTGGGGAACACCGCGAACACCGGGGAGCTGTTTTTT.

The chain uses TRBV5-1 and TRBJ2-1; 7 bases are shared with TRBD1. Germline-derived CDR1 and CDR2 are SGHRS and YFSETQ. The length of the CDR3 is 15 residues. With V trimmed by 6 bases and J by 3 bases, 9 bases remained unmatched. CDR3 nucleotides: TGCGCCAGCAAAACAGGGGCCCCTCTCTACAATGAGCAGTTCTTC. This codes for CASKTGAPLYNEQFF. The full variable domain, in which reference TRBV5-1 and TRBJ2-1 provide the parts outside the CDR3, is KAGVTQTPRYLIKTRGQQVTLSCSPISGHRSVSWYQQTPGQGLQFLFEYFSETQRNKGNFPGRFSGRQFSNSRSEMNVSTLELGDSALYLCASKTGAPLYNEQFFGPGTRLTVL.

The rearrangement links TRBV30 to TRBJ2-1; 8 nucleotides match TRBD2. The germline V gene encodes CDR1 GTSNPN and CDR2 SVGIG (reference sequence). The CDR3 has 14 amino acids. V lost 3 bases to trimming and J lost 7 bases; unmatched junction nucleotides: 8. CDR3 DNA sequence: TGTGCCTGGAGCCCCGGGACTAGAGGAAATGAGCAGTTCTTC. Translating it yields CAWSPGTRGNEQFF.

The J gene is TRBJ2-1, the V gene TRBV4-1; 8 bases align to TRBD2. The J segment lost 6 bases and the V segment lost 1 base, leaving 2 bases of the junction unmatched. This CDR3 region has 14 residues. CDR1 MGHRA and CDR2 YSYEKL come from the germline V gene. CDR3 loop: CASSQGGGPNEQFF. The CDR3 nucleotides are TGCGCCAGCAGCCAAGGCGGGGGGCCCAATGAGCAGTTCTTC.

In this sample, this clone turned up a few times. The chain carries TRBV6-5 and TRBJ2-2; no firm D call. The CDR3 runs 13 residues. V was cut by 2 bases and J by 6 bases, with 7 bases left in between. The germline V gene has CDR1 MNHEY and CDR2 SVGAGI. As DNA, the CDR3 is TGTGCCAGCAGTTACGAACGACCCGGGGAGCTGTTTTTT. Translated: CASSYERPGELFF.

This rearrangement joins TRBV5-1 to TRBJ1-1, with TRBD1 matching 8 bases. V dropped 5 bases and J dropped 4; count of bases not matched to a gene: 10. Germline CDR1 is SGHRS and CDR2 is YFSETQ. CDR3 length: 15 residues. In DNA form, the CDR3 reads TGCGCCAGCAGACCAGACCGACAGGGGAGCACTGAAGCTTTCTTT. The encoded protein is CASRPDRQGSTEAFF.

V and J are TRBV9 and TRBJ1-5; D gene uncertain. V gave up 0 bases and J gave up 0 bases, with 7 bases separating them. Germline loops: CDR1 SGDLS, CDR2 YYNGEE. This CDR3 is 15 amino acids long. CDR3 DNA sequence: TGTGCCAGCAGCGTAGATGGTTTTAGCAATCAGCCCCAGCATTTT. Translated, it gives CASSVDGFSNQPQHF. The complete variable domain, with remaining parts taken from reference TRBV9 and TRBJ1-5, reads DSGVTQTPKHLITATGQRVTLRCSPRSGDLSVYWYQQSLDQGLQFLIQYYNGEERAKGNILERFSAQQFPDLHSELNLSSLELGDSALYFCASSVDGFSNQPQHFGDGTRLSIL.

The chain couples TRBV7-2 to TRBJ2-1, with a possible D match to TRBD2 (5 bases). Trimming shortened V by 1 base and J by 0 bases, and 10 bases separated the two germline ends. The CDR3 is 16 amino acids. CDR1 is SGHTA and CDR2 is FQGNSA in the germline V gene. CDR3 residues: CASSLEVGVSYNEQFF. The CDR3, as DNA: TGTGCCAGCAGCTTAGAGGTGGGAGTCTCCTACAATGAGCAGTTCTTC.

V and J are TRBV7-8 and TRBJ2-1; no firm D call. Deletions cut 2 bases from V and 2 bases from J, with 10 bases between. This CDR3 spans 15 amino acids. Germline V gene data show CDR1 as SGHVS and CDR2 as FQNEAQ. The CDR3 DNA is TGTGCCAGCAGCTTACGCCGAAACGCCTACAATGAGCAGTTCTTC. It codes for CASSLRRNAYNEQFF. Filled out from reference TRBV7-8 and TRBJ2-1, the complete variable domain reads GAGVSQSPRYKVAKRGQDVALRCDPISGHVSLFWYQQALGQGPEFLTYFQNEAQLDKSGLPSDRFFAERPEGSVSTLKIQRTQQEDSAVYLCASSLRRNAYNEQFFGPGTRLTVL.

J is TRBJ2-7 and V is TRBV28, with D perhaps matching TRBD1 (6 bases). V gave up 6 bases and J gave up 4 bases, with 19 bases separating them. There are 15 residues in the CDR3. Per the germline V gene, CDR1 is MDHEN and CDR2 is SYDVKM. CDR3 protein: CASSRPPGASYEQYF. In nucleotides, the CDR3 is TGTGCCAGCAGCCGCCCCCCAGGGGCCTCATACGAGCAGTACTTC.

V gene TRBV4-1 combines with J gene TRBJ2-2; a weak D match, TRBD1 (6 bases). The V gene lost 2 bases and the J gene lost 2 bases, with 9 bases spanning the gap. CDR3 length: 15 residues. In germline, CDR1 is MGHRA, CDR2 YSYEKL. CDR3 DNA: TGCGCCAGCAGCCAAAGGACAGCTAACACCGGGGAGCTGTTTTTT. Translated: CASSQRTANTGELFF.

The rearrangement links TRBV11-1 to TRBJ2-2; D gene unclear. The V end lost 5 bases, the J end lost 4 bases, and 17 bases lay between the germline ends. CDR3 length: 16 amino acids. The germline gives CDR1 SGHAT, CDR2 FQDESV (reference sequence). The CDR3 protein is CASSLFTAAGTGELFF. CDR3 coding DNA: TGTGCCAGCAGCCTCTTTACGGCGGCCGGCACCGGGGAGCTGTTTTTT.